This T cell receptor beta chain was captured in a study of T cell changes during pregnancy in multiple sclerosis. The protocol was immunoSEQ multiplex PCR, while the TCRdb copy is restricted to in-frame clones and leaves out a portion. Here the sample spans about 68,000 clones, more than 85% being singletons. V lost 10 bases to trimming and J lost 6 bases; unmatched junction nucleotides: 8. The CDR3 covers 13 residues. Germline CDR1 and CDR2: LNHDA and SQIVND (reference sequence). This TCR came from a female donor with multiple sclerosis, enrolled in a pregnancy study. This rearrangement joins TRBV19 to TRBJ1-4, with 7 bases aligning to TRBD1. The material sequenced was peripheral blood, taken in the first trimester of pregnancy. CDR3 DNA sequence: TGTGCCACCCAAGCAGGGGGATATGAAAAACTGTTTTTT. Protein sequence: CATQAGGYEKLFF.